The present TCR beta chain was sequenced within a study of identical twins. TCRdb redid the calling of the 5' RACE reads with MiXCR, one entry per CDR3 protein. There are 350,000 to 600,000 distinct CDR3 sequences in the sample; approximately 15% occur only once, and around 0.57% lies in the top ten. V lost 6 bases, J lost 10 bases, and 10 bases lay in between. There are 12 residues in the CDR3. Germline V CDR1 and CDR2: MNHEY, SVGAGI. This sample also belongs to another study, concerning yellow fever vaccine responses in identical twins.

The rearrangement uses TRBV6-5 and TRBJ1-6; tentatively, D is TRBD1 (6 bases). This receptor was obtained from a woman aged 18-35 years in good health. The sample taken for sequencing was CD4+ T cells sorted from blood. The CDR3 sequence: CASRQGVSPLHF. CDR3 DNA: TGTGCCAGCAGACAGGGTGTATCACCCCTCCACTTT.